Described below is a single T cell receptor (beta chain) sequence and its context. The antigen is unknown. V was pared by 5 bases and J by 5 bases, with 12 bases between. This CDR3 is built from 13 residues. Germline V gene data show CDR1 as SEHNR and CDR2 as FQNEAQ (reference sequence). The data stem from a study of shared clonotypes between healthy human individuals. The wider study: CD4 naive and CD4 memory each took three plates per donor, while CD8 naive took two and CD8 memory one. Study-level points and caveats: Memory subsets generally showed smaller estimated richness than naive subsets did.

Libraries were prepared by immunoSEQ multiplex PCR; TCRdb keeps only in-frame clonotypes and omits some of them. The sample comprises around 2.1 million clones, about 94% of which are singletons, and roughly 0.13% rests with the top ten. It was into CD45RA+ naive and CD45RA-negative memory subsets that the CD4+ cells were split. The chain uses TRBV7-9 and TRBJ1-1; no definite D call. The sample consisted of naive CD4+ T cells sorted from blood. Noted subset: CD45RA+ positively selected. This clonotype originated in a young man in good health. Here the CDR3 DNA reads TGTGCCAGCAGCCGTCGAGACGGGACTGAAGCTTTCTTT. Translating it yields CASSRRDGTEAFF.